These 18 T cell receptor beta chains originate from one sample sequenced in a study of blood T cells in healthy people across ages. It was with a sample-barcoded 5' primer and a J-beta primer mix that a second PCR of about 6 to 12 cycles was run. In TCRdb, the 5' RACE reads were re-called with MiXCR into one record per CDR3 protein. The sample shows fewer than 900,000 distinct CDR3 sequences, 35% to 40% of them seen only once. The sequenced sample was blood. The origin of the receptors is a man younger than 35 in good health.

This clonotype turned up a few times. The rearrangement joins TRBV7-2 to TRBJ2-7; D might be TRBD1 (5 bases). V lost 0 bases to trimming and J lost 4 bases, with 10 bases between them. The CDR3 loop spans 14 amino acids. CDR1 is SGHTA, CDR2 FQGNSA, per germline. CDR3 sequence: CASSLASGNYEQYF. The CDR3, as DNA: TGTGCCAGCAGCTTAGCTTCAGGGAATTACGAGCAGTACTTC.

This clonotype was seen more than once but under ten times. The CDR3 DNA follows: TGTGCCAGCAGTTTTGGGGCGGGCGGGGAGCTGTTTTTT. It is translated as CASSFGAGGELFF. V gene TRBV12-3 or TRBV12-4 combines with J gene TRBJ2-2; either TRBD1 or TRBD2 may supply D (5 bases each). Trimming shortened V by 3 bases and J by 7 bases, and 9 bases separated the two germline ends. The CDR3 is 13 amino acids.

The chain carries TRBV2 and TRBJ1-4; unclear D gene. The germline V and J ends were trimmed by 3 bases and 3 bases, with 8 bases remaining between them. This CDR3 is 14 amino acids long. CDR1 and CDR2 (germline): SNHLY, FYNNEI. CDR3 region: CASSDGEANEKLFF. CDR3 sequence (DNA): TGTGCCAGCAGTGATGGGGAGGCTAATGAAAAACTGTTTTTT.

CDR3 sequence: CASSSGGAETQYF. The CDR3 DNA follows: TGCGCCAGCAGCTCGGGGGGGGCCGAGACCCAGTACTTC. The rearrangement uses TRBV5-1 and TRBJ2-5, with 8 bases aligning to TRBD2. J gave up 5 bases and V 3 bases, and 3 bases lay outside the gene matches. CDR3 size: 13 residues. Germline CDR1 is SGHRS and CDR2 is YFSETQ.

The chain links TRBV20-1 to TRBJ2-7; TRBD2 matches 8 bases. V lost 5 bases and J lost 0; bases outside the gene matches: 3. CDR3 length: 13 residues. In germline, CDR1 is DFQATT, CDR2 SNEGSKA (reference sequence). The CDR3 nucleotides are TGCAGTGCTGGGGGGACTAGCTCCTACGAGCAGTACTTC. Translating gives CSAGGTSSYEQYF.

In DNA form, the CDR3 reads TGTGCCAGCCTATCCCGGACTGAAGCTTTCTTT. Amino acid sequence: CASLSRTEAFF. This chain joins TRBV27 and TRBJ1-1; D not certain. The CDR3 spans 11 residues. The germline V gene has CDR1 MNHEY and CDR2 SMNVEV (reference sequence). The ends were cut back, 8 bases at V and 5 bases at J, with 9 bases in the middle.

The chain uses TRBV6-1 and TRBJ1-3; D unclear. In germline, CDR1 is MNHNS, CDR2 SASEGT. This CDR3 has 14 amino acids. The germline V and J ends were trimmed by 2 bases and 2 bases, with 7 bases remaining between them. In nucleotides, the CDR3 is TGTGCCAGCAGTGAATTCTCTACTGGAAACACCATATATTTT. Translating gives CASSEFSTGNTIYF.

In this sample, this clonotype turned up a few times. V gene TRBV11-2 combines with J gene TRBJ2-7; weak D call: TRBD2 (5 bases). The CDR3 extends over 15 amino acids. V lost 3 bases to trimming and J lost 4 bases, with 16 bases between them. Germline lookup yields CDR1 SGHAT and CDR2 FQNNGV. CDR3 DNA: TGTGCCAGCAGCTTTTTCGACCGGGAAACTTACGAGCAGTACTTC. It is translated as CASSFFDRETYEQYF.

This clonotype was seen only a few times. V gene TRBV5-5 combines with J gene TRBJ2-4; D remains unclear. The germline V and J ends were trimmed by 4 bases and 9 bases, with 17 bases remaining between them. This CDR3 is built from 14 residues. Germline loops: CDR1 SGHKS, CDR2 YYEKEE (reference sequence). CDR3 protein: CASSPWIDPTIQYF. CDR3 in DNA: TGTGCCAGCAGCCCCTGGATCGATCCTACCATTCAGTACTTC.

For this clonotype: This sequence may be a read error, since a much larger clone differs from it by one base. This rearrangement joins TRBV15 to TRBJ2-3; 7 bases match TRBD1. Germline V CDR1 and CDR2: LNHNV, YYDKDF (reference sequence). V shed 5 bases, J shed 2 bases, and the junction held 7 bases outside the gene matches. CDR3 length: 15 amino acids. The CDR3 sequence: CATSDRAFHTDTQYF. DNA for the CDR3: TGTGCCACCAGCGACAGGGCTTTTCACACAGATACGCAGTATTTT.

CDR3 sequence: CASSLEAGGNNEQFF. DNA for the CDR3: TGCGCCAGCAGCTTGGAAGCGGGGGGGAACAATGAGCAGTTCTTC. V usage is TRBV5-1 and J usage is TRBJ2-1; the match to TRBD2 covers 10 bases. Per the germline V gene, CDR1 is SGHRS and CDR2 is YFSETQ. CDR3 length: 15 residues. Unmatched junction bases numbered 2, after V lost 0 bases and J lost 5 bases.

Remarks on this clonotype: Its ends do not fully match the called genes, so a read error is possible. J is TRBJ2-7 and V is TRBV20-1; D is uncertain. The CDR3 sequence is 15 residues long. The germline V gene encodes CDR1 DFQATT and CDR2 SNEGSKA (reference sequence). This CDR3 is CSARDFHPKSYERYF. CDR3 DNA: TGCAGTGCTAGAGACTTCCACCCGAAATCCTACGAGCGGTACTTC.

This clonotype was recorded many times. This chain connects TRBV10-3 to TRBJ2-3; 9 positions agree with TRBD1. Germline V CDR1 and CDR2: ENHRY, SYGVKD. The J segment lost 2 bases and the V segment lost 8 bases, leaving 5 bases of the junction unmatched. The CDR3 contains 14 residues. The CDR3 region is CAIAGQGNTDTQYF. The CDR3 DNA reads TGTGCCATCGCCGGACAGGGGAACACAGATACGCAGTATTTT.

A note on this clonotype: An end of the junction differs from the germline gene, which may be a read error. J is TRBJ1-2 and V is TRBV3-1, with 7 bases that match TRBD1. Germline assignment: CDR1 LGHDT and CDR2 YNNKEL (reference sequence). The CDR3 loop spans 19 amino acids. The CDR3 reads CANSSKQGPVSFTNYGYTF. The CDR3 DNA sequence: TGTGCCAACAGCTCAAAACAGGGGCCGGTCTCTTTCACTAACTATGGCTACACCTTC.

This rearrangement joins TRBV20-1 to TRBJ2-2; TRBD2 agrees at 8 bases. Germline V gene sequence: CDR1 DFQATT, CDR2 SNEGSKA (reference sequence). The CDR3 runs to 18 residues. V lost 5 bases, J lost 8 bases, and 22 bases stayed unmatched. The CDR3 DNA sequence: TGCAGTGCTGCCCCAGGACTAGCCAGAGCTGTTAATCCTGGGGAGCTGTTTTTT. This translates into CSAAPGLARAVNPGELFF.

This clonotype was seen only a few times. J is TRBJ2-1 and V is TRBV6-2 or TRBV6-3; no firm D call. Trimming cost V 4 bases and J 6 bases, with 16 bases left between them. CDR1 and CDR2 (germline): MNHEY, SVGEGT. The CDR3 runs to 15 residues. As DNA, the CDR3 is TGTGCCAGCAGTTTCGGACGGGCGTCTTTCAATGAGCAGTTCTTC. Translated, it gives CASSFGRASFNEQFF.

The chain's CDR3 is CASSILTGLNTEAFF. As DNA, the CDR3 is TGCGCCAGCAGCATACTAACAGGGTTGAACACTGAAGCTTTCTTT. This chain uses TRBV5-1 with TRBJ1-1; D possibly corresponds to TRBD1 (6 bases). The CDR3 sequence is 15 residues long. The V and J ends lost 4 bases and 0 bases respectively, with 13 bases between them. Germline CDR1 reads SGHRS; CDR2 reads YFSETQ.

The chain has TRBV12-5 and TRBJ2-3; 14 bases align to TRBD2. Trimming removed 1 base from V and 4 bases from J; junction bases left unmatched: 1. Germline CDR1 reads LGHNT; CDR2 reads FRNRAP. CDR3 size: 16 residues. The CDR3 here is CASGLGGLAGADTQYF. The CDR3 nucleotides read TGTGCTAGTGGTTTGGGGGGACTAGCGGGGGCAGATACGCAGTATTTT.